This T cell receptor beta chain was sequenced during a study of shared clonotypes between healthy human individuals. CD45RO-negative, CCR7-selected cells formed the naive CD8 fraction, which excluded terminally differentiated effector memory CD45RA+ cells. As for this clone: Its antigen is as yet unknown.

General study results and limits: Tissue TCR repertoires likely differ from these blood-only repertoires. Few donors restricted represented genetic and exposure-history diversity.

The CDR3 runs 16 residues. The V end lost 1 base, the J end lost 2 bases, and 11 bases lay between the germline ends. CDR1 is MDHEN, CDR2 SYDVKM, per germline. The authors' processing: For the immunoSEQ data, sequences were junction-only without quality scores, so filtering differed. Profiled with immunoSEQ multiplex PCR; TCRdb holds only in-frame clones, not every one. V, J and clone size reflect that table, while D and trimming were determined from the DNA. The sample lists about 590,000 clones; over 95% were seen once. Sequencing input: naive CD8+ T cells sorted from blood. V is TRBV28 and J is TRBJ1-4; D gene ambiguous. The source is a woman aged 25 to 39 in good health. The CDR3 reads CASSLFWEATNEKLFF. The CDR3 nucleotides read TGTGCCAGCAGTTTATTTTGGGAGGCGACTAATGAAAAACTGTTTTTT. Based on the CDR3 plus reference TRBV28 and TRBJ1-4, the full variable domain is DVKVTQSSRYLVKRTGEKVFLECVQDMDHENMFWYRQDPGLGLRLIYFSYDVKMKEKGDIPEGYSVSREKKERFSLILESASTNQTSMYLCASSLFWEATNEKLFFGSGTQLSVL.